Detailed here is one TCR beta chain. Across under 25 US areas, participants ranged in age from 18 to 89 years. Generated by immunoSEQ multiplex PCR, the TCRdb table keeps only in-frame clones and is missing some. The sample consists of 200,000 to 250,000 clones, about nine tenths of them appearing once. CDR1 and CDR2 (germline): LGHDT, YNNKEL (reference sequence). This CDR3 comprises 12 residues. Trimming took 3 bases from V and 1 from J, leaving 4 bases between them. These data are taken from a study of blood T cell repertoires in COVID-19. The chain combines TRBV3-1 (or the pseudogene TRBV3-2) with TRBJ2-7; D unresolved. Sequenced material: PBMCs or T cells enriched from blood (not recorded which). The clonotype comes from a woman in her 40s with acute COVID-19. The DNA of the CDR3 is TGTGCCAGCAGCCACCAGTCCTACGAGCAGTACTTC. Amino acid sequence: CASSHQSYEQYF.